This T cell receptor beta chain appears in the sequencing data of a study of T cell changes during pregnancy in multiple sclerosis. The method was immunoSEQ multiplex PCR; TCRdb's version includes in-frame clones alone and lacks a portion of them. The sample gives around 56,000 clones, about nine tenths of which show up once; around 2% is in the top ten. The CDR3 has 13 amino acids. Germline CDR1 reads MGHDK; CDR2 reads SYGVNS. Between the trimmed V and J ends, which lost 6 bases and 6 bases, there was a span of 14 bases. This sequence joins TRBV25-1 and TRBJ1-2; TRBD1 is a possible D gene (6 bases). This clonotype was sampled from a female donor in good health, enrolled as a control in a pregnancy study. The sample consisted of peripheral blood, taken in the first trimester of pregnancy. The CDR3 DNA sequence: TGTGCCAGCAGACACGGGGGGCAAGATGGCTACACCTTC. Amino acid sequence: CASRHGGQDGYTF.